These 29 T cell receptor beta chains were all obtained from the same sample, sequenced in a study of T cells in tumors after PD-1 blockade. The protocol was immunoSEQ multiplex PCR, while the TCRdb copy is restricted to in-frame clones and leaves out a portion. Of approximately 60,000 clones in the sample, about 80% were seen once. The material was PBMCs, obtained before anti-PD-1 treatment. These receptors were collected from a human donor with basal cell carcinoma.

The J gene is TRBJ1-2, the V gene TRBV7-9; D gene uncertain. The CDR3 loop spans 14 amino acids. Trimming removed 2 bases at V and 4 bases at J, with 11 bases between. The germline CDR1 and CDR2 sequences are SEHNR and FQNEAQ (reference sequence). CDR3: CASSLSGVSYGYTF. The CDR3 nucleotides are TGTGCCAGCAGCTTAAGCGGGGTTAGCTATGGCTACACCTTC. Using reference TRBV7-9 and TRBJ1-2 for the parts outside the CDR3, the full variable domain is DTGVSQNPRHKITKRGQNVTFRCDPISEHNRLYWYRQTLGQGPEFLTYFQNEAQLEKSRLLSDRFSAERPKGSFSTLEIQRTEQGDSAMYLCASSLSGVSYGYTFGSGTRLTVV.

V and J are TRBV11-3 and TRBJ2-7; 8 bases agree with TRBD1. The CDR3 sequence is 13 residues long. The germline V gene encodes CDR1 SGHNT and CDR2 YENEEA. Trimming removed 6 bases from V and 4 bases from J; junction bases left unmatched: 5. CDR3 amino acids: CASSLGQEYEQYF. DNA of the CDR3: TGTGCCAGCAGTTTGGGACAGGAGTACGAGCAGTACTTC.

The chain couples TRBV5-4 to TRBJ2-5; 15 positions agree with TRBD2. V lost 4 bases to trimming and J lost 3 bases; unmatched junction nucleotides: 7. Germline V gene data show CDR1 as SGHNT and CDR2 as YYREEE (reference sequence). The CDR3 is made up of 17 amino acids. CDR3 coding DNA: TGTGCCAGCAGCCTGGGACTAGCGGGGGGAACCAAAGAGACCCAGTACTTC. Its translation: CASSLGLAGGTKETQYF.

The V gene is TRBV11-3, the J gene TRBJ1-1; TRBD1 matches 7 bases. The V gene's germline CDR1 is SGHNT and CDR2 YENEEA. V was pared by 5 bases and J by 5 bases, with 5 bases of the junction left unmatched. The CDR3 totals 13 residues. This CDR3 reads CASSQIRGTEAFF. Here the CDR3 DNA reads TGTGCCAGCAGCCAGATCAGGGGGACTGAAGCTTTCTTT.

The rearrangement joins TRBV30 to TRBJ2-7; TRBD2 matches 10 bases. The germline CDR1 and CDR2 sequences are GTSNPN and SVGIG (reference sequence). The CDR3 length is 13 residues. CDR3 DNA sequence: TGTGCATGGGAGCGGGGGGGCCAGTACGAGCAGTACTTC. Translation gives CAWERGGQYEQYF. Supplemented by reference TRBV30 and TRBJ2-7, the full variable domain reads SQTIHQWPATLVQPVGSPLSLECTVEGTSNPNLYWYRQAAGRGLQLLFYSVGIGQISSEVPQNLSASRPQDRQFILSSKKLLLSDSGFYLCAWERGGQYEQYFGPGTRLTVT.

V and J are TRBV29-1 and TRBJ2-7; D unresolved. The V and J ends lost 7 bases and 2 bases respectively, with 12 bases between them. This CDR3 contains 12 residues. The germline V gene encodes CDR1 SQVTM and CDR2 ANQGSEA. CDR3 loop: CSARIGTYEQYF. The CDR3 coding sequence is TGCAGCGCCCGGATTGGGACCTACGAGCAGTACTTC.

The rearrangement links TRBV19 to TRBJ1-1; perhaps TRBD1 as D (6 bases). CDR3 length: 15 residues. V shed 7 bases and J shed 0 bases, with 15 bases lying between them. Per the germline V gene, CDR1 is LNHDA and CDR2 is SQIVND (reference sequence). This CDR3 reads CASTEGGIMNTEAFF. The CDR3 nucleotides are TGTGCCAGTACCGAGGGGGGAATAATGAACACTGAAGCTTTCTTT.

This clone appeared a few times. The chain carries TRBV7-9 and TRBJ1-2; D unresolved. V was clipped by 3 bases and J by 2 bases, with 7 bases between them. This CDR3 contains 13 residues. Germline CDR1 SEHNR, CDR2 FQNEAQ (reference sequence). The CDR3 here is CASSFQANYGYTF. The DNA for the CDR3 is TGTGCCAGCAGCTTCCAGGCAAACTATGGCTACACCTTC.

The chain has TRBV24-1 and TRBJ2-7; 7 positions match TRBD1. CDR1 KGHDR and CDR2 SFDVKD come from the germline V gene. The CDR3 loop spans 15 amino acids. V was pared by 5 bases and J by 2 bases, with 8 bases of the junction left unmatched. The CDR3 sequence is CATSAGTADPYEQYF. DNA for the CDR3: TGTGCCACCAGTGCGGGGACAGCTGATCCCTACGAGCAGTACTTC.

This chain joins TRBV10-2 and TRBJ2-1, with 7 bases aligning to TRBD2. The junction had 8 bases not matched to a gene; V was cut back by 6 bases and J by 12 bases. The CDR3 loop spans 12 amino acids. Germline V gene lookup returns CDR1 WSHSY and CDR2 SAAADI. CDR3 nucleotide sequence: TGCGCCAGCAGAGAAACTAGCGTCGCGCAGTTCTTC. Translating gives CASRETSVAQFF.

The chain links TRBV12-5 to TRBJ1-1, with a weak D call TRBD1 (5 bases). The CDR3 is made up of 13 amino acids. Germline CDR1 LGHNT, CDR2 FRNRAP. Trimming left V 4 bases short and J 5 bases short, with 11 bases between. CDR3 nucleotide sequence: TGTGCTAGTGGTTCTCCAGGGCAGACTGAAGCTTTCTTT. This sequence encodes CASGSPGQTEAFF. The entire variable domain, with the rest obtained from reference TRBV12-5 and TRBJ1-1, is as follows: DARVTQTPRHKVTEMGQEVTMRCQPILGHNTVFWYRQTMMQGLELLAYFRNRAPLDDSGMPKDRFSAEMPDATLATLKIQPSEPRDSAVYFCASGSPGQTEAFFGQGTRLTVV.

The chain combines TRBV19 with TRBJ2-1; 13 positions agree with TRBD2. V shed 5 bases, J shed 8 bases, and the junction held 6 bases outside the gene matches. There are 15 residues in the CDR3. CDR1 LNHDA and CDR2 SQIVND come from the germline V gene (reference sequence). Written as DNA, the CDR3 is TGTGCCAGTAGTCGAAGGACTAGCGGGGGTCATGAGCAGTTCTTC. As protein: CASSRRTSGGHEQFF.

This clone was observed a handful of times. The gene calls are TRBV30 and TRBJ1-5, with D perhaps matching TRBD1 (5 bases). With 4 bases removed from V and 2 bases from J, the gap between germline ends came to 9 bases. CDR1 and CDR2 from the germline V gene are GTSNPN and SVGIG (reference sequence). The CDR3 runs to 13 residues. CDR3 nucleotides: TGTGCCTGGACCACGGGGGGCAATCAGCCCCAGCATTTT. This gives the protein CAWTTGGNQPQHF.

The chain links TRBV6-1 to TRBJ2-7; 9 bases map to TRBD1. CDR1 is MNHNS, CDR2 SASEGT, per germline. There are 14 residues in the CDR3. After removal of 7 bases from V and 13 bases from J, the junction contained 17 bases not matched to a gene. This chain's CDR3 is CASTLPGQGKERYF. As DNA, the CDR3 is TGTGCCAGCACATTACCGGGACAGGGAAAAGAGCGTTACTTC.

This chain uses TRBV27 with TRBJ1-2; tentative D call: TRBD1 (6 bases). V lost 2 bases to trimming and J lost 0 bases, with 7 bases between them. This CDR3 contains 14 residues. Per germline, CDR1 MNHEY and CDR2 SMNVEV (reference sequence). The CDR3 DNA sequence: TGTGCCAGCAGTTTAGGACAGCCTAACTATGGCTACACCTTC. This gives the protein CASSLGQPNYGYTF.

The V and J genes are TRBV9 and TRBJ1-1; 9 positions agree with TRBD1. Per germline, CDR1 SGDLS and CDR2 YYNGEE. This CDR3 has 15 residues. With V trimmed by 4 bases and J by 1 base, 5 bases remained unmatched. CDR3 DNA: TGTGCCAGCAGCTCCGGGACAGGGACGAACACTGAAGCTTTCTTT. Translated: CASSSGTGTNTEAFF.

J is TRBJ1-1 and V is TRBV2, with 9 bases matching TRBD1. Germline V gene lookup returns CDR1 SNHLY and CDR2 FYNNEI. The CDR3 has 10 residues. V gave up 7 bases and J gave up 12 bases; unmatched junction bases: 3. The CDR3 nucleotides read TGTGCCAGCATTGGACAGGGGACTTTCTTT. Protein sequence: CASIGQGTFF. Variable domain in full (rest from reference TRBV2 and TRBJ1-1): EPEVTQTPSHQVTQMGQEVILRCVPISNHLYFYWYRQILGQKVEFLVSFYNNEISEKSEIFDDQFSVERPDGSNFTLKIRSTKLEDSAMYFCASIGQGTFFGQGTRLTVV.

CDR3 sequence reads: CASSRLAGPQETQYF. The CDR3 bases are TGCGCCAGCAGCCGACTAGCGGGACCCCAAGAGACCCAGTACTTC. This chain uses TRBV5-1 with TRBJ2-5; the match to TRBD2 covers 11 bases. Germline V lookup: CDR1 SGHRS, CDR2 YFSETQ. The CDR3 sequence is 15 residues long. The ends lost 4 bases at V and 1 base at J; junction bases unmatched: 3. The whole variable domain, filled in from reference TRBV5-1 and TRBJ2-5, reads KAGVTQTPRYLIKTRGQQVTLSCSPISGHRSVSWYQQTPGQGLQFLFEYFSETQRNKGNFPGRFSGRQFSNSRSEMNVSTLELGDSALYLCASSRLAGPQETQYFGPGTRLLVL.

V gene TRBV4-1 combines with J gene TRBJ1-4, with 7 bases that match TRBD1. The V and J ends lost 1 base and 1 base, in that order; junction bases with no gene match: 9. CDR3 length equals 18 residues. Germline V lookup: CDR1 MGHRA, CDR2 YSYEKL. This CDR3 reads CASSQGTGQAITNEKLFF. The CDR3 coding sequence is TGCGCCAGCAGCCAAGGAACCGGACAGGCTATAACTAATGAAAAACTGTTTTTT.

This clone is judged medium-sized. V usage is TRBV27 and J usage is TRBJ2-1; D unclear. V lost 4 bases and J lost 4, with 17 bases in between. Germline assignment: CDR1 MNHEY and CDR2 SMNVEV (reference sequence). This CDR3 is 16 amino acids long. The CDR3 reads CASSSTITDIYNEQFF. For the CDR3, the DNA is TGTGCCAGCAGTTCAACTATTACAGATATTTACAATGAGCAGTTCTTC.

The rearrangement uses TRBV10-1 and TRBJ2-7, with 9 positions matching TRBD2. This CDR3 is built from 17 residues. Germline-derived CDR1 and CDR2 are WNHNN and SYGVQD (reference sequence). J was trimmed by 0 bases and V by 3 bases; bases with no gene match: 9. The CDR3 nucleotides read TGCGCCAGCAGTGATCAGGCTAGCGGGGCCTACTCCTACGAGCAGTACTTC. Its translation: CASSDQASGAYSYEQYF.

There are a few counts of this clone. The V and J genes are TRBV10-2 and TRBJ1-1, with 8 nucleotides matching TRBD1. With V trimmed by 6 bases and J by 1 base, 7 bases remained unmatched. The CDR3 is 15 amino acids. In germline, CDR1 is WSHSY, CDR2 SAAADI. The CDR3 region is CASRTGTGGNTEAFF. CDR3 DNA: TGCGCCAGCAGAACCGGGACAGGCGGGAACACTGAAGCTTTCTTT.

This chain joins TRBV10-3 and TRBJ2-7; D unclear. The germline V gene has CDR1 ENHRY and CDR2 SYGVKD. The CDR3 length is 13 residues. V shed 9 bases and J shed 1 base, with 13 bases lying between them. The DNA of the CDR3 is TGTGCCATAAACCCACACAAATCCTACGAGCAGTACTTC. Protein product: CAINPHKSYEQYF.

This clone was counted a single time. The chain recombines TRBV3-1 (or the pseudogene TRBV3-2) with TRBJ1-3; D unresolved. The V gene's germline CDR1 is LGHDT and CDR2 YNNKEL (reference sequence). Trimming stripped 4 bases from V and 4 bases from J, with 11 bases between. The CDR3 has 14 residues. CDR3 in DNA: TGTGCCAGCAGCCCCAGACCACAGGGAAACACCATATATTTT. Residues: CASSPRPQGNTIYF.

The DNA for the CDR3 is TGCGCCAGCAGCCCGGGACAGGGTTCCTATGGCTACACCTTC. Translation gives CASSPGQGSYGYTF. V is TRBV5-1 and J is TRBJ1-2; 9 bases map to TRBD1. Unmatched junction bases numbered 5, after V lost 4 bases and J lost 4 bases. From germline, CDR1 is SGHRS and CDR2 YFSETQ. This CDR3 is built from 14 residues. Using reference TRBV5-1 and TRBJ1-2 for the parts outside the CDR3, the full variable domain is KAGVTQTPRYLIKTRGQQVTLSCSPISGHRSVSWYQQTPGQGLQFLFEYFSETQRNKGNFPGRFSGRQFSNSRSEMNVSTLELGDSALYLCASSPGQGSYGYTFGSGTRLTVV.

The CDR3 reads CASSQPSIRQGKGDTEAFF. The CDR3, as DNA: TGCGCCAGCAGCCAACCCTCGATTCGACAGGGGAAGGGAGACACTGAAGCTTTCTTT. V usage is TRBV4-1 and J usage is TRBJ1-1; TRBD1 matches at 8 bases. Germline CDR1 MGHRA, CDR2 YSYEKL. Trimming cost V 2 bases and J 3 bases; bases outside gene matches: 17. The CDR3 loop spans 19 amino acids.

As regards this clone: Other DNA sequences in this specimen translate into the identical CDR3. The genes are TRBV7-2 and TRBJ1-1; a weak D match, TRBD1 (5 bases). Trimming removed 2 bases at V and 1 base at J, with 5 bases between. In germline, CDR1 is SGHTA, CDR2 FQGNSA. The CDR3 has 13 residues. The CDR3 DNA reads as TGTGCCAGCAGCTTAACAGGGAACACTGAAGCTTTCTTT. Its protein product is CASSLTGNTEAFF.

V gene TRBV6-5 combines with J gene TRBJ1-1; D is undetermined. Trimming left V 6 bases short and J 5 bases short, with 13 bases between. Germline V CDR1 and CDR2: MNHEY, SVGAGI. The CDR3 is 13 amino acids. CDR3 coding DNA: TGTGCCAGCAGCTTGGTAGTCGGAACTGAAGCTTTCTTT. Its translation is CASSLVVGTEAFF.

This clone was seen a handful of times. J is TRBJ2-7 and V is TRBV7-2; tentative D call: TRBD2 (5 bases). V gave up 2 bases and J gave up 7 bases, with 15 bases separating them. CDR1 is SGHTA, CDR2 FQGNSA, per germline. The CDR3 runs 14 residues. The CDR3 sequence is CASSLKGGSGEQYF. CDR3 DNA: TGTGCCAGCAGCTTAAAAGGAGGATCGGGGGAGCAGTACTTC.